Below, 10 T cell receptor beta chains from the same sample are listed, as sequenced in a study of blood T cell repertoires in COVID-19. The table came from immunoSEQ multiplex PCR; TCRdb's copy has only in-frame clones and leaves some out. Of 140,000 to 150,000 clones in the sample, 80% to 90% were seen once. The sequenced material came from peripheral blood. The receptors stem from a woman in her fifties or sixties with COVID-19, enrolled during active disease.

This clone was counted a single time. The chain carries TRBV5-1 and TRBJ2-7; 11 nucleotides line up with TRBD2. The V segment lost 4 bases and the J segment 2 bases; nucleotides outside the gene matches: 8. CDR1 and CDR2 (germline): SGHRS, YFSETQ. The CDR3 contains 16 residues. The CDR3 sequence: CASSETVSGGAYEQYF. CDR3 DNA sequence: TGCGCCAGCAGCGAAACGGTTAGCGGGGGGGCCTACGAGCAGTACTTC.

The chain employs TRBV24-1 and TRBJ1-5; D is ambiguous. This CDR3 is 13 amino acids long. Trimming pared 9 bases from V and 4 bases from J, leaving 12 bases between. CDR1 is KGHDR and CDR2 is SFDVKD in the germline V gene. CDR3 amino acids: CATSEAGNQPQHF. DNA for the CDR3: TGTGCCACCTCGGAGGCAGGAAATCAGCCCCAGCATTTT.

The chain couples TRBV5-1 to TRBJ1-5; the match to TRBD1 covers 11 bases. CDR1 is SGHRS, CDR2 YFSETQ, per germline. This CDR3 contains 14 residues. After removal of 4 bases from V and 7 bases from J, the junction contained 4 bases not matched to a gene. CDR3 region: CASSLGQGEQPQHF. Here the CDR3 DNA reads TGCGCCAGCAGCCTGGGACAGGGGGAACAGCCCCAGCATTTT.

This chain uses TRBV6-5 with TRBJ1-3; a possible D gene is TRBD1 (6 bases). CDR1 is MNHEY, CDR2 SVGAGI, per germline. This CDR3 region has 14 residues. V lost 5 bases, J lost 2 bases, and 10 bases lay in between. This chain's CDR3 is CASSQQGPGNTIYF. Written as DNA, the CDR3 is TGTGCCAGCAGTCAACAGGGACCTGGAAACACCATATATTTT.

The chain links TRBV9 to TRBJ2-6, with 13 bases fitting TRBD2. Unmatched junction bases numbered 6, after V lost 3 bases and J lost 0 bases. CDR3 length equals 19 residues. CDR1 and CDR2 (germline): SGDLS, YYNGEE. This chain's CDR3 is CASSGPGLAGASGANVLTF. The CDR3 DNA sequence: TGTGCCAGCAGCGGACCAGGACTAGCGGGGGCCTCTGGGGCCAACGTCCTGACTTTC.

The rearrangement links TRBV10-1 to TRBJ1-1; TRBD1 agrees at 8 bases. J gave up 1 base and V 7 bases, and 8 bases lay outside the gene matches. Germline V lookup: CDR1 WNHNN, CDR2 SYGVQD (reference sequence). The CDR3 consists of 15 residues. The CDR3 nucleotides read TGCGCCAGCACCATTCCCGACAGGGGGAACACTGAAGCTTTCTTT. Translated: CASTIPDRGNTEAFF.

This chain joins TRBV2 and TRBJ2-1; 13 bases are a match to TRBD2. The CDR3 has 17 amino acids. CDR1 SNHLY and CDR2 FYNNEI come from the germline V gene. J gave up 5 bases and V 5 bases, and 9 bases lay outside the gene matches. The CDR3 region has the DNA TGTGCCAGCAGTAATCGACTAGCGGGGGGCCCAGACAATGAGCAGTTCTTC. It encodes CASSNRLAGGPDNEQFF.

The genes are TRBV14 and TRBJ2-7; TRBD1 agrees at 8 bases. The germline V gene has CDR1 SGHDN and CDR2 FVKESK. The CDR3 totals 15 residues. The V gene end was trimmed by 4 bases and the J gene end by 4 bases; junction bases not matched to a gene: 9. The CDR3 DNA follows: TGTGCCAGCAGCCTTGGACAGGGCTCTTCGTACGAGCAGTACTTC. It translates to CASSLGQGSSYEQYF.

The chain has TRBV5-4 and TRBJ2-7; TRBD2 might be the D (6 bases). CDR3 length equals 13 residues. V dropped 2 bases and J dropped 0 bases, with 6 bases sitting between them. Germline loops: CDR1 SGHNT, CDR2 YYREEE (reference sequence). The chain's CDR3 is CASSFGGSYEQYF. CDR3 bases: TGTGCCAGCAGCTTCGGGGGCTCCTACGAGCAGTACTTC. Full variable domain (remainder filled in from reference TRBV5-4 and TRBJ2-7): ETGVTQSPTHLIKTRGQQVTLRCSSQSGHNTVSWYQQALGQGPQFIFQYYREEENGRGNFPPRFSGLQFPNYSSELNVNALELDDSALYLCASSFGGSYEQYFGPGTRLTVT.

This clone was picked up a small number of times. J is TRBJ2-6 and V is TRBV7-9, with D possibly TRBD1 on 5 matching bases. Trimming stripped 2 bases from V and 0 bases from J, with 11 bases between. CDR3 size: 17 residues. The germline V gene has CDR1 SEHNR and CDR2 FQNEAQ (reference sequence). DNA for the CDR3: TGTGCCAGCAGCTTATTCGGACAATCCTCTGGGGCCAACGTCCTGACTTTC. Amino acid sequence: CASSLFGQSSGANVLTF.